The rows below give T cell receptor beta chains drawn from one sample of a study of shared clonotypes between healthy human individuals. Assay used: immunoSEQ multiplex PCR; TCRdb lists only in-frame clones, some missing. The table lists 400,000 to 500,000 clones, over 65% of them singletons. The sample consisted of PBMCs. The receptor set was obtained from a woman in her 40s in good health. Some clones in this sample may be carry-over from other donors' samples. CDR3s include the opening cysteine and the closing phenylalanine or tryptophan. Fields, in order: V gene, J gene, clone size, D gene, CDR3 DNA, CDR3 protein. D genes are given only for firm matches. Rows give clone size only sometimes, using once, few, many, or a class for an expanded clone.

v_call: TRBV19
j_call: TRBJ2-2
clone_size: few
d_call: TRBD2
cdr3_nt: TGTGCCAGTAGATCTTACGGGGGGTCGAACACCGGGGAGCTGTTTTTT
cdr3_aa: CASRSYGGSNTGELFF

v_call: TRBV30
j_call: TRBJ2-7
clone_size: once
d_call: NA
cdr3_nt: TGTGCCTGGAACCCCTTTAGAGACTACGAGCAGTACTTC
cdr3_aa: CAWNPFRDYEQYF

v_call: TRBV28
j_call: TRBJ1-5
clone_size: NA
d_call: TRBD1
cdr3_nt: TGTGCCAGCAGTTCTGGGACAGGATATAGCAATCAGCCCCAGCATTTT
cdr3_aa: CASSSGTGYSNQPQHF

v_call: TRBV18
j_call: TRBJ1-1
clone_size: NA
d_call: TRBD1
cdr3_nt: TGTGCCAGCTCATCCCGGGACAGGGTATTTGAAGCTTTCTTT
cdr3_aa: CASSSRDRVFEAFF

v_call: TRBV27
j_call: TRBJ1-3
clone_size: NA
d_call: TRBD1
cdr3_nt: TGTGCCAGCGCGCGACTGGGACAGATTAGTTTGAACACCATATATTTT
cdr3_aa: CASARLGQISLNTIYF

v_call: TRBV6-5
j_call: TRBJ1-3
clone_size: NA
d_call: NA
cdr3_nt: TGTGCCAGCAGTTACTCGACGGGGGCGAGAGGAAACACCATATATTTT
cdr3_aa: CASSYSTGARGNTIYF

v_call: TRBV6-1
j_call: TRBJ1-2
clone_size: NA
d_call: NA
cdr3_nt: TGTGCCAGCAGTGAAGGTGGGGGACGGAGCTATGGCTACACCTTC
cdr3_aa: CASSEGGGRSYGYTF

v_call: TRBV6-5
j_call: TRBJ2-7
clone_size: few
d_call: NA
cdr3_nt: TGTGCCAGCACAACAGATCGGTCCGAGCAGTACTTC
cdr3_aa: CASTTDRSEQYF

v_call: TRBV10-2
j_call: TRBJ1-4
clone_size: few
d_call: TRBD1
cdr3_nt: TGCGCCAGCAGTGACGGGGCAGGGGGCGGAAAACTGTTTTTT
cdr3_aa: CASSDGAGGGKLFF

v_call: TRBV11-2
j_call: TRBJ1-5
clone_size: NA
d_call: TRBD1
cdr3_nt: TGTGCCAGCAGCGCACGGACAGGGGGCGGTCAGCCCCAGCATTTT
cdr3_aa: CASSARTGGGQPQHF

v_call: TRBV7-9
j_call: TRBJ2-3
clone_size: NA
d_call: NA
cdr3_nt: TGTGCCAGCAGCCCTAGGGGGGGGTTGCCTTTCACAGATACGCAGTATTTT
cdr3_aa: CASSPRGGLPFTDTQYF

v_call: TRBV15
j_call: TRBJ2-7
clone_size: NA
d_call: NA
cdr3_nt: TGTGCCACCAGCAGAGAACAGGCCTCCTACGAGCAGTACTTC
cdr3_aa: CATSREQASYEQYF

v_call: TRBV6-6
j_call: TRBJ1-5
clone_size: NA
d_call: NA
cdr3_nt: TGTGCCAGCAGTTACTCTCGGGACAGCAATCAGCCCCAGCATTTT
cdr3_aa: CASSYSRDSNQPQHF

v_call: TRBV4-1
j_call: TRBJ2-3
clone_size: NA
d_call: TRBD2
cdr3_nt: TGCGCCAGCAGCCAGAGACTAGCGGGAGCTCCAGATACGCAGTATTTT
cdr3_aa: CASSQRLAGAPDTQYF

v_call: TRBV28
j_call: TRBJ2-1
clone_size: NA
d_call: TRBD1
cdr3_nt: TGTGCCAGCAGCCTACAACGACAGGGATGGCATGAGCAGTTCTTC
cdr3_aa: CASSLQRQGWHEQFF

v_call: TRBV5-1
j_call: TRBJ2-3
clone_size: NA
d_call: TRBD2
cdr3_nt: TGCGCCAGCAGCCCAGTAGCGGGAGGAGACACAGATACGCAGTATTTT
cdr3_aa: CASSPVAGGDTDTQYF

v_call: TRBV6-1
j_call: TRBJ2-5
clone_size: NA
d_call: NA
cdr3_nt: TGTGCCAGCAGTGAAGTCGGACGGGATCCGTACCAAGAGACCCAGTACTTC
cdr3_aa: CASSEVGRDPYQETQYF

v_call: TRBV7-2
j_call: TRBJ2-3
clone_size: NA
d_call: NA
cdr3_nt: TGTGCCAGCAGCTTACTCGGGGGTAGCACAGATACGCAGTATTTT
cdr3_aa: CASSLLGGSTDTQYF

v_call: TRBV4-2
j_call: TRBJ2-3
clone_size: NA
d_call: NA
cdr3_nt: TGTGCCAGCGGGTTCGGTGGGGAGACAGATACGCAGTATTTT
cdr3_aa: CASGFGGETDTQYF

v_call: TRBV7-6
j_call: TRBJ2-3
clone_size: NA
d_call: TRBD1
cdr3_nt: TGTGCCGGCAGCTTAGTTGTGGTGGCAGGGGGTGCAGATACGCAGTATTTT
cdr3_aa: CAGSLVVVAGGADTQYF

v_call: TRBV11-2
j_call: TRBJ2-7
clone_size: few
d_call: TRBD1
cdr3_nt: TGTGCCAGCAGCGCCCTCCAGGGGGCTCCCTACGAGCAGTACTTC
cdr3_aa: CASSALQGAPYEQYF

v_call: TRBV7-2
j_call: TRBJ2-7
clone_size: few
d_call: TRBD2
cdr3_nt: TGTGCCAGCAGTCGTCCCGGGACTAGCGGGAGTACCGAGCAGTACTTC
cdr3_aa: CASSRPGTSGSTEQYF

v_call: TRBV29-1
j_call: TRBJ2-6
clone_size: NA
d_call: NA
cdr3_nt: TGCAGCGTTGAACAGTCTGGGGCCAACGTCCTGACTTTC
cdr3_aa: CSVEQSGANVLTF

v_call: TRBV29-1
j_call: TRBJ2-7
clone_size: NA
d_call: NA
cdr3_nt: TGCAGCGTTGGGTCCGGACCCTCCTACGAGCAGTACTTC
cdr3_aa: CSVGSGPSYEQYF

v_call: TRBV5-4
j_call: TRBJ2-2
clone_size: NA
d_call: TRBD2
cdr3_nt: TGTGCCAGCAGCTATACTAGCGGGGGCACCGGGGAGCTGTTTTTT
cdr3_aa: CASSYTSGGTGELFF

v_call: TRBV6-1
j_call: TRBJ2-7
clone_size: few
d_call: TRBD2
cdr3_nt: TGTGCCAGCAGTGAATCTGCGGGAGAAGCTTGGGAGCAGTACTTC
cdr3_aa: CASSESAGEAWEQYF

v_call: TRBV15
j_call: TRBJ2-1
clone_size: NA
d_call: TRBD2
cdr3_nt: TGTGCCACCAGCAGAGATTGGGCTAGCGGGAGGGGCTCCTACAATGAGCAGTTCTTC
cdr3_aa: CATSRDWASGRGSYNEQFF

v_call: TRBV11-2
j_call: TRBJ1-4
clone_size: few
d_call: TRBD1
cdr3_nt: TGTGCCAGCAGCTTAGAGGGACAGGGGAATGAAAAACTGTTTTTT
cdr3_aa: CASSLEGQGNEKLFF

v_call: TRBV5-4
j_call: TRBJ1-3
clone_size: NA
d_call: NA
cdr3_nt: TGTGCCAGCAGCTTGGATTTGGGCAGAACTGGAAACACCATATATTTT
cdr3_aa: CASSLDLGRTGNTIYF

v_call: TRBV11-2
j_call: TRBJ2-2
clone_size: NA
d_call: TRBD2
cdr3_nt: TGTGCCAGCAGCCGCGCCCTGAGCGGGAGAGGTGGGGAGCTGTTTTTT
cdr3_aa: CASSRALSGRGGELFF

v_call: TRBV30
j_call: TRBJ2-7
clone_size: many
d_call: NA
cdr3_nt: TGTGCCTGGAGTCCGACCCGTAGTGGTTACGAGCAGTACTTC
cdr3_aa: CAWSPTRSGYEQYF

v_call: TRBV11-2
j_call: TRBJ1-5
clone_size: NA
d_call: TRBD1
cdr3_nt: TGTGCCAGCAGCTTTCAGGGGGGTCAGCCCCAGCATTTT
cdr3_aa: CASSFQGGQPQHF

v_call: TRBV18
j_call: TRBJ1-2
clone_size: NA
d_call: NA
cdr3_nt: TGTGCCAGTTCACCCGACGGGTACAGTGGCTACACCTTC
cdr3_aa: CASSPDGYSGYTF

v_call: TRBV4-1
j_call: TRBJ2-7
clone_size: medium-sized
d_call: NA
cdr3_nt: TGCGCCAGCAGCCAAGTAGCTTACTACGAGCAGTACTTC
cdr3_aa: CASSQVAYYEQYF

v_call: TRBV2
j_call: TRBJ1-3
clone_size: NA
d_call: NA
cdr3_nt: TGTGCCAGCAGTCGGGAGGGACCACCTGGAAACACCATATATTTT
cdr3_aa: CASSREGPPGNTIYF

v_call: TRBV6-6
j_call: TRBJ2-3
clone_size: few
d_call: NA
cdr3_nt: TGTGCCAGCAGGGCGACCGGGGGCGCGGTAGATACGCAGTATTTT
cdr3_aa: CASRATGGAVDTQYF

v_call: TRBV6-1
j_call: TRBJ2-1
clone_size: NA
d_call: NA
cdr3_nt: TGTGCCAGCAGTGAAGCGTCCTACAATGAGCAGTTCTTC
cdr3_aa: CASSEASYNEQFF

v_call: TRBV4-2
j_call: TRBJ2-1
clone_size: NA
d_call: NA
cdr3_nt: TGTGCCAGCAGCCTGACTAGTTTAGAGAATGAGCAGTTCTTC
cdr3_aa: CASSLTSLENEQFF

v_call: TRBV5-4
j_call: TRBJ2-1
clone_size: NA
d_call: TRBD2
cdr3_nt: TGTGCCAGCAGCTCGGGACTAGCGGGAGGGCCTTCTCAGTTCTTC
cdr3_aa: CASSSGLAGGPSQFF

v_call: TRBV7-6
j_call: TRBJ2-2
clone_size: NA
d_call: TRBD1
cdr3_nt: TGTGCCAGCAGCTCGTACAGGGGGCTGGGCGGGGAGCTGTTTTTT
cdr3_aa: CASSSYRGLGGELFF

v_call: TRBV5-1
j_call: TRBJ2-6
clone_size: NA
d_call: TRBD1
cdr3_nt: TGCGCCAGCAGCTTCCGACAGGGGGCTGGCTCTGGGGCCAACGTCCTGACTTTC
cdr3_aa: CASSFRQGAGSGANVLTF